These 18 T cell receptor beta chains were all obtained from the same sample, sequenced in a study of PD-L1 blockade in urothelial cancer. The method was immunoSEQ multiplex PCR; TCRdb's version includes in-frame clones alone and lacks a portion of them. The repertoire holds just under 65,000 clones, with over 75% as singletons. Time point reported: pretreatment peripheral blood. The material was PBMCs, obtained around atezolizumab (anti-PD-L1) treatment. Receptors were obtained from an older man with urothelial cancer.

The rearrangement uses TRBV19 and TRBJ1-5; TRBD1 might be the D (5 bases). The CDR3 runs 15 residues. Deletions cut 6 bases from V and 1 base from J, with 13 bases between. In germline, CDR1 is LNHDA, CDR2 SQIVND (reference sequence). This CDR3 reads CASRTFGGSNQPQHF. CDR3 in DNA: TGTGCCAGTAGGACTTTTGGGGGGAGCAATCAGCCCCAGCATTTT.

The chain uses TRBV5-1 and TRBJ2-1, with 9 positions matching TRBD2. CDR3 size: 22 residues. Germline assignment: CDR1 SGHRS and CDR2 YFSETQ. The V segment lost 0 bases and the J segment 0 bases; nucleotides outside the gene matches: 19. The CDR3 DNA is TGCGCCAGCAGCTTGGAGGAGTGGTCCGGAGCTAGCGGGAAGAACTCCTACAATGAGCAGTTCTTC. Translating it yields CASSLEEWSGASGKNSYNEQFF. Supplemented by reference TRBV5-1 and TRBJ2-1, the full variable domain reads KAGVTQTPRYLIKTRGQQVTLSCSPISGHRSVSWYQQTPGQGLQFLFEYFSETQRNKGNFPGRFSGRQFSNSRSEMNVSTLELGDSALYLCASSLEEWSGASGKNSYNEQFFGPGTRLTVL.

This clone has at least ten counts. CDR3 in amino acids: CASSDNYEQYF. The CDR3 DNA reads TGTGCCAGCAGCGACAACTACGAGCAGTACTTC. The chain combines TRBV9 with TRBJ2-7; no definite D call. The CDR3 is 11 residues long. V lost 3 bases and J 3 bases, leaving 4 bases between the germline ends. CDR1 SGDLS and CDR2 YYNGEE come from the germline V gene.

The J gene is TRBJ1-2, the V gene TRBV15; a weak D match, TRBD1 (6 bases). V was pared by 3 bases and J by 0 bases, with 14 bases between. The CDR3 extends over 16 amino acids. Germline CDR1 LNHNV, CDR2 YYDKDF (reference sequence). CDR3 bases: TGTGCCACCAGCAGGCCGGACAGCCGAGCTAACTATGGCTACACCTTC. Translation gives CATSRPDSRANYGYTF. The full variable domain, in which reference TRBV15 and TRBJ1-2 provide the parts outside the CDR3, is DAMVIQNPRYQVTQFGKPVTLSCSQTLNHNVMYWYQQKSSQAPKLLFHYYDKDFNNEADTPDNFQSRRPNTSFCFLDIRSPGLGDTAMYLCATSRPDSRANYGYTFGSGTRLTVV.

This clone appeared a single time. J is TRBJ2-7 and V is TRBV6-5; a weak D match, TRBD2 (5 bases). Germline V gene data show CDR1 as MNHEY and CDR2 as SVGAGI. Trimming shortened V by 6 bases and J by 2 bases, and 17 bases separated the two germline ends. The CDR3 is made up of 15 amino acids. The CDR3 DNA reads as TGTGCCAGCAGCAACCATTTCCGGGAACCCTACGAGCAGTACTTC. Translating it yields CASSNHFREPYEQYF.

The chain links TRBV29-1 to TRBJ2-7; no definite D call. Germline V gene sequence: CDR1 SQVTM, CDR2 ANQGSEA. The CDR3 has 13 residues. Trimming took off 2 bases at V and 0 bases at J, with 8 bases between the two ends. DNA for the CDR3: TGCAGCGTTGAAACGGGTCACTCCTACGAGCAGTACTTC. Translating it yields CSVETGHSYEQYF.

About this clone itself: An end of the junction does not agree with germline; a read error may underlie this. The chain is built from TRBV18 and TRBJ1-2; TRBD1 might be the D (5 bases). This CDR3 contains 14 residues. The germline V gene has CDR1 KGHSH and CDR2 LQKENI. The CDR3 protein is CASPPRAGPGGYTF. Here the CDR3 DNA reads TGTGCCAGCCCACCACGAGCGGGGCCAGGCGGCTACACCTTC.

The rearrangement joins TRBV28 to TRBJ2-1; 12 bases are shared with TRBD2. From germline, CDR1 is MDHEN and CDR2 SYDVKM. CDR3 length: 15 amino acids. Unmatched junction bases numbered 5, after V lost 5 bases and J lost 6 bases. CDR3 in DNA: TGTGCCAGCAGTCCACTAGCGGGAGGAACCAATGAGCAGTTCTTC. Its translation is CASSPLAGGTNEQFF.

This chain joins TRBV19 and TRBJ1-5; D may be TRBD1 (5 bases). The V end lost 5 bases, the J end lost 1 base, and 18 bases lay between the germline ends. The CDR3 totals 17 residues. The V gene's germline CDR1 is LNHDA and CDR2 SQIVND (reference sequence). CDR3 sequence reads: CASSPRVPGGSNQPQHF. In DNA form, the CDR3 reads TGTGCCAGTAGTCCCCGAGTTCCCGGGGGGAGCAATCAGCCCCAGCATTTT.

This chain joins TRBV6-6 and TRBJ1-5; D is ambiguous. The CDR3 runs 13 residues. Trimming left V 5 bases short and J 9 bases short, with 14 bases between. Germline V gives CDR1 MNHNY, CDR2 SVGAGI (reference sequence). CDR3 region: CASSAEGLPPQHF. The DNA for the CDR3 is TGTGCCAGCAGTGCAGAGGGCTTACCGCCCCAGCATTTT.

The chain carries TRBV6-5 and TRBJ2-7; 13 nucleotides agree with TRBD2. Unmatched junction bases numbered 6, after V lost 5 bases and J lost 5 bases. The CDR3 runs 15 residues. From germline, CDR1 is MNHEY and CDR2 SVGAGI. The CDR3 loop reads CASSRWTSGSDEQYF. The DNA of the CDR3 is TGTGCCAGCAGTAGGTGGACTAGCGGGAGCGACGAGCAGTACTTC.

The chain joins TRBV19 to TRBJ2-7; TRBD1 is a possible D gene (6 bases). Germline V gene sequence: CDR1 LNHDA, CDR2 SQIVND (reference sequence). V was clipped by 4 bases and J by 3 bases, with 19 bases between them. The CDR3 sequence is 16 residues long. This CDR3 reads CASSTTGRPGRYEQYF. DNA for the CDR3: TGTGCCAGTAGTACGACAGGCCGCCCAGGTCGCTACGAGCAGTACTTC.

The V and J genes are TRBV7-2 and TRBJ1-1, with 8 bases lining up with TRBD1. This CDR3 spans 13 amino acids. Germline assignment: CDR1 SGHTA and CDR2 FQGNSA. With V trimmed by 5 bases and J by 4 bases, 3 bases remained unmatched. Here the CDR3 reads CASSLQGGTEAFF. The CDR3 DNA reads as TGTGCCAGCAGCCTACAGGGGGGCACTGAAGCTTTCTTT.

The chain is built from TRBV7-2 and TRBJ2-3; a weak D match, TRBD2 (6 bases). V gave up 1 base and J gave up 0 bases, with 14 bases separating them. The CDR3 length is 17 residues. Germline V gene lookup returns CDR1 SGHTA and CDR2 FQGNSA. The CDR3 region is CASSLGAFGSSTDTQYF. CDR3 sequence (DNA): TGTGCCAGCAGCTTAGGAGCTTTCGGGAGTAGCACAGATACGCAGTATTTT.

V is TRBV6-5 and J is TRBJ2-3; 8 nucleotides agree with TRBD2. The CDR3 has 14 residues. Germline loops: CDR1 MNHEY, CDR2 SVGAGI. Trimming at V came to 6 bases and at J to 1 base, leaving 3 bases not matched to a gene. The CDR3 DNA follows: TGTGCCAGCAGACAGACTAGCGGCACAGATACGCAGTATTTT. This sequence encodes CASRQTSGTDTQYF.

This clone has a handful of counts. The gene calls are TRBV4-1 and TRBJ1-5; 10 bases align to TRBD1. The CDR3 is made up of 16 amino acids. The J segment lost 6 bases and the V segment lost 4 bases, leaving 9 bases of the junction unmatched. CDR1 and CDR2 (germline): MGHRA, YSYEKL. The CDR3 sequence is CASSRTRDRGPQPQHF. The CDR3 DNA reads as TGCGCCAGCAGCCGTACTCGGGACAGGGGCCCTCAGCCCCAGCATTTT.

This chain links TRBV27 with TRBJ1-2; a weak D match, TRBD1 (5 bases). The V gene lost 3 bases and the J gene lost 3 bases, with 23 bases spanning the gap. The CDR3 length is 18 residues. Germline V gene data show CDR1 as MNHEY and CDR2 as SMNVEV (reference sequence). The CDR3 loop reads CASSFVGTELGEYYGYTF. DNA for the CDR3: TGTGCCAGCAGTTTCGTTGGGACTGAACTTGGGGAATACTATGGCTACACCTTC.

The genes are TRBV5-1 and TRBJ1-1; D not certain. Trimming removed 0 bases from V and 7 bases from J, with 10 bases in between. Germline V CDR1 and CDR2: SGHRS, YFSETQ. The CDR3 has 13 amino acids. The CDR3 region is CASSLEAAFEAFF. The CDR3, as DNA: TGCGCCAGCAGCTTGGAAGCTGCCTTTGAAGCTTTCTTT.